The rows below give T cell receptor beta chains drawn from one sample of a study of blood T cell repertoires in COVID-19. Some clones are missing from TCRdb's copy, which holds only in-frame ones; the method was immunoSEQ multiplex PCR. The sample shows about 170,000 clones, approximately 88% of them seen only once. Sequencing used peripheral blood. Source of these receptors: a woman aged 60-70 years with acute or convalescent COVID-19. Each CDR3 is given with its conserved first and last residue. The D gene is left open where the match is weak. Part of the rows lack a size; the others show once, few, many or a class for expanded clones.

v_gene	j_gene	d_gene	len	abundance	CDR3nt	CDR3aa
TRBV11-2	TRBJ2-2	NA	14	NA	TGTGCCAGCAGCTTAGTAACTAACACCGGGGAGCTGTTTTTT	CASSLVTNTGELFF
TRBV7-6	TRBJ1-1	NA	15	NA	TGTGCCAGCAGCTTAGATCCAGAGGTGAACACTGAAGCTTTCTTT	CASSLDPEVNTEAFF
TRBV7-8	TRBJ2-7	NA	14	NA	TGTGCCAGCAGCTTTCAGGGGATCACCTACGAGCAGTACTTC	CASSFQGITYEQYF
TRBV11-3	TRBJ1-1	TRBD1	14	few	TGTGCCAGCAGCCCAGGGGGCACGGGGACTGAAGCTTTCTTT	CASSPGGTGTEAFF
TRBV5-4	TRBJ1-1	NA	13	NA	TGTGCCAGCAGCTTGGGGCTGAACACTGAAGCTTTCTTT	CASSLGLNTEAFF
TRBV7-6	TRBJ1-1	TRBD1	14	NA	TGTGCCAGCAGCCAGACAGGGAGGAACACTGAAGCTTTCTTT	CASSQTGRNTEAFF
TRBV9	TRBJ1-2	TRBD1	16	NA	TGTGCCAGCAGCGTAAGATCCTCCGGGACAGATGGTGGCTACACCTTC	CASSVRSSGTDGGYTF
TRBV30	TRBJ2-3	NA	12	NA	TGTGCCGGAAGCCCGCAGGCAGATACGCAGTATTTT	CAGSPQADTQYF
TRBV2	TRBJ1-4	TRBD1	15	NA	TGTGCCAGCAGTGAAGCGGGGACAGAGAATGAAAAACTGTTTTTT	CASSEAGTENEKLFF
TRBV15	TRBJ2-7	TRBD1	15	NA	TGTGCCACCAGCAGTTGGGACAGGAAAGGGCCCGAGCAGTACTTC	CATSSWDRKGPEQYF
TRBV6-1	TRBJ2-5	NA	16	once	TGTGCCAGCAGTGCAGGAGGCAGGGGGGTCTATGAGACCCAGTACTTC	CASSAGGRGVYETQYF
TRBV2	TRBJ1-1	NA	14	NA	TGTGCCAGCAGTGCGGCCTCATGGAGAACTGAAGCTTTCTTT	CASSAASWRTEAFF
TRBV18	TRBJ2-3	NA	14	NA	TGTGCCAGCTCACCCGAAGGGGCTTCCGGTACGCAGTATTTT	CASSPEGASGTQYF
TRBV25-1	TRBJ1-2	NA	13	NA	TGTGCCAGCAGTGACAGGGGCAACTATGGCTACACCTTC	CASSDRGNYGYTF
TRBV5-5	TRBJ1-1	NA	15	NA	TGTGCCAGCAGCTTGGTGCAGGCAGGAGGGACTGAAGCTTTCTTT	CASSLVQAGGTEAFF
TRBV5-1	TRBJ1-4	TRBD1	18	NA	TGCGCCAGCAGCCCGACAGGGGATCCTGCAAATTTCGGGGAAAAACTGTTTTTT	CASSPTGDPANFGEKLFF
TRBV6-2/TRBV6-3	TRBJ1-6	NA	13	NA	TGTGCCAGCAGTTGGCAGGATAATTCACCCCTCCACTTT	CASSWQDNSPLHF
TRBV9	TRBJ2-7	NA	16	NA	TGTGCCAGCAGCGTATCCGCCGGAGGGGACGACTACGAGCAGTACTTC	CASSVSAGGDDYEQYF
TRBV12-3/TRBV12-4	TRBJ2-2	NA	11	NA	TGTGCCAGCAGTCGTAGCGGGGAGCTGTTTTTT	CASSRSGELFF
TRBV2	TRBJ1-6	TRBD1	17	NA	TGTGCCAGCACTATACCATTAGGGACAGGGGGAAATTCACCCCTCCACTTT	CASTIPLGTGGNSPLHF
TRBV5-8	TRBJ2-3	TRBD1	15	NA	TGTGCCAGCAGCTCCAGGACAGGGAGCACAGATACGCAGTATTTT	CASSSRTGSTDTQYF
TRBV29-1	TRBJ1-3	TRBD1	13	NA	TGCAGCGTTATTACAGGGGCTGGAAACACCATATATTTT	CSVITGAGNTIYF
TRBV5-4	TRBJ2-7	NA	16	NA	TGTGCCAGCAGCCCGGAGGGTAGTAGCTTAACCTACGAGCAGTACTTC	CASSPEGSSLTYEQYF
TRBV4-3	TRBJ1-4	NA	16	NA	TGCGCCAGCAGCCAAGGGGAGGGAACCATGGAAGGAAAACTGTTTTTT	CASSQGEGTMEGKLFF
TRBV5-1	TRBJ2-7	TRBD1	16	once	TGCGCCAGCAGCTTGGCGAGGGACAGAAGCTCCTACGAGCAGTACTTC	CASSLARDRSSYEQYF
TRBV28	TRBJ1-5	NA	11	NA	TGTGCCAGCAGTTCCCAGCAGCCCCAGCATTTT	CASSSQQPQHF
TRBV5-4	TRBJ2-2	NA	15	once	TGTGCCAGCAGCTTGGATAGCGTATTGGCCGGGGAGCTGTTTTTT	CASSLDSVLAGELFF
TRBV5-1	TRBJ1-2	NA	13	many	TGCGCCAGCAGCGGTCAGGGTGTTGAAGGCTACACCTTC	CASSGQGVEGYTF
TRBV7-8	TRBJ1-5	TRBD1	15	NA	TGTGCCAGCAGCTTCGCAGGGGGGCGATATCAGCCCCAGCATTTT	CASSFAGGRYQPQHF
TRBV2	TRBJ2-1	TRBD2	14	NA	TGTGCCAGCAGCCCCGGACTAGCGGGGACTGAGCAGTTCTTC	CASSPGLAGTEQFF
TRBV28	TRBJ1-1	NA	15	NA	TGTGCCAGTGGTGTTGGGGACACTCTCCGTGTTGGGGCTTTCTTT	CASGVGDTLRVGAFF
TRBV5-6	TRBJ1-4	NA	14	NA	TGTGCCAGCAGCTTGGTGGGGAGAAATGAAAAACTGTTTTTT	CASSLVGRNEKLFF
TRBV9	TRBJ1-2	TRBD1	15	NA	TGTGCCAGCAGCACACAGGGGGTAGGGAACTATGGCTACACCTTC	CASSTQGVGNYGYTF
TRBV5-1	TRBJ1-2	NA	14	few	TGCGCCAGCAGCTTGAACAGGGACGGATATGGCTACACCTTC	CASSLNRDGYGYTF
TRBV7-2	TRBJ2-1	TRBD2	15	few	TGTGCCAGCAACCCGACTGGCGGGGGGGCCACTGAGCAGTTCTTC	CASNPTGGGATEQFF
TRBV6-2/TRBV6-3	TRBJ2-5	NA	15	NA	TGTGCCAGCAGTTCCCCAACCAGCGGCCAAGAGACCCAGTACTTC	CASSSPTSGQETQYF
TRBV7-6	TRBJ2-5	TRBD1	18	NA	TGTGCCAGCAGCTTAAGGGCCCCGGGACAGGGGGCCGGGGAGACCCAGTACTTC	CASSLRAPGQGAGETQYF
TRBV28	TRBJ1-4	TRBD1	17	NA	TGTGCCAGCAGTCCCTTATATGACCAGGGGGCAGATGAAAAACTGTTTTTT	CASSPLYDQGADEKLFF
TRBV6-6	TRBJ1-1	NA	14	NA	TGTGCCAGCAGTCTAGCCAGGGGTGGCACTGAAGCTTTCTTT	CASSLARGGTEAFF
TRBV3-1/TRBV3-2	TRBJ1-4	TRBD1	13	NA	TGTGCCAGCAGCCATGCAGGGGGCGGAAAACTGTTTTTT	CASSHAGGGKLFF
TRBV18	TRBJ1-6	NA	18	NA	TGTGCCAGCTCCCCAAGGCCGTACCGGGGGGCCTATAATTCACCCCTCCACTTT	CASSPRPYRGAYNSPLHF
TRBV6-5	TRBJ2-1	NA	13	NA	TGTGCCAGCAGTACAGGGTTTGCAAATGAGCAGTTCTTC	CASSTGFANEQFF
TRBV6-2/TRBV6-3	TRBJ1-5	TRBD1	15	NA	TGTGCCAGCACCCCGGGACAGGGAAGCAATCAGCCCCAGCATTTT	CASTPGQGSNQPQHF
TRBV5-1	TRBJ1-1	TRBD1	14	NA	TGCGCCAGCAGGCTGGGACAGGGGGCTGGAGGAGCTTTCTTT	CASRLGQGAGGAFF
TRBV10-3	TRBJ1-5	NA	13	NA	TGTGCCATCAAGGCCGGGGGGAATCAGCCCCAGCATTTT	CAIKAGGNQPQHF